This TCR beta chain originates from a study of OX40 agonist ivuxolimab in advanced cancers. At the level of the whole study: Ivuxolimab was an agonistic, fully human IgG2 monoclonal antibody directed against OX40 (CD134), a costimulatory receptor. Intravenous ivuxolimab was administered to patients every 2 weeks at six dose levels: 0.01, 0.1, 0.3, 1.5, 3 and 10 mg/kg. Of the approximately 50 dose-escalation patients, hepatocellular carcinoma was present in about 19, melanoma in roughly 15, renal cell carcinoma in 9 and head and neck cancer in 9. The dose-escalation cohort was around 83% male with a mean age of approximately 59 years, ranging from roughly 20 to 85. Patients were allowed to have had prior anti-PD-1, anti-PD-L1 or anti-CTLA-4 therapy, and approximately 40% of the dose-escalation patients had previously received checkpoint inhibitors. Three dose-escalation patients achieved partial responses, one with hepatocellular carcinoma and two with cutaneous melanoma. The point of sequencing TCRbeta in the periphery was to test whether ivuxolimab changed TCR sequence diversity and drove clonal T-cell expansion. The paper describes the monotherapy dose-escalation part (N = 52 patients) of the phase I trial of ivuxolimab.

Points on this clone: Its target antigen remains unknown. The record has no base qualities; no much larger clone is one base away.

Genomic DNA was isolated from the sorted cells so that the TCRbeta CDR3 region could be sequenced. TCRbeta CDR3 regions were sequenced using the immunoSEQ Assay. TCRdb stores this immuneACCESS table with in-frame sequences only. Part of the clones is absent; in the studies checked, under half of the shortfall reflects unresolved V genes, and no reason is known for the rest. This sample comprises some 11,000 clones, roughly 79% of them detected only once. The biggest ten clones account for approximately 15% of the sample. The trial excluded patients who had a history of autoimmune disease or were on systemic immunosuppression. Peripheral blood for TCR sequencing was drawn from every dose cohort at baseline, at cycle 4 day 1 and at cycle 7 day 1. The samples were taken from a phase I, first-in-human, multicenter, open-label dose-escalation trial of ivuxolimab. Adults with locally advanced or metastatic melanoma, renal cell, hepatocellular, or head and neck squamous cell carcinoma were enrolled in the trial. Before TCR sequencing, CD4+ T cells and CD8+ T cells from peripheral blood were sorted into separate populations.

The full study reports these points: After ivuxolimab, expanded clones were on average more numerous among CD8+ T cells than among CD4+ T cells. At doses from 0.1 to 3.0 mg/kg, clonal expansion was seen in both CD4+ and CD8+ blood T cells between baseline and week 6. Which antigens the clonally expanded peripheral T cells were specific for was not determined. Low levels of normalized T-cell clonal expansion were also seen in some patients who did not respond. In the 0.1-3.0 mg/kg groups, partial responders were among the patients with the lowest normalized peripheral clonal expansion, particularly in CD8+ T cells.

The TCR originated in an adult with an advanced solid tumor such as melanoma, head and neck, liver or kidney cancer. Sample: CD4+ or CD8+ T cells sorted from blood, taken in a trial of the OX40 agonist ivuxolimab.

The DNA sequence is as follows: TGTGCCAGCAGCCGACGCGGGGGAGACAGCACAGATACGCAGTATTTT. Its protein reads: CASSRRGGDSTDTQYF. This sequence uses TRBV7-6 and TRBJ2-3, and 7 bases in between align with TRBD2. The CDR3 has 16 amino acids, counting the end cysteine and phenylalanine. Solely the CDR3 DNA is kept, with 48 bases framed from the first base. CDR1 and CDR2 are drawn from the germline V gene: SGHVS, FNYEAQ. From V the trimming removes 5 bases and from J it removes 0 bases, while the gene matches leave 8 bases of the junction unaccounted for.